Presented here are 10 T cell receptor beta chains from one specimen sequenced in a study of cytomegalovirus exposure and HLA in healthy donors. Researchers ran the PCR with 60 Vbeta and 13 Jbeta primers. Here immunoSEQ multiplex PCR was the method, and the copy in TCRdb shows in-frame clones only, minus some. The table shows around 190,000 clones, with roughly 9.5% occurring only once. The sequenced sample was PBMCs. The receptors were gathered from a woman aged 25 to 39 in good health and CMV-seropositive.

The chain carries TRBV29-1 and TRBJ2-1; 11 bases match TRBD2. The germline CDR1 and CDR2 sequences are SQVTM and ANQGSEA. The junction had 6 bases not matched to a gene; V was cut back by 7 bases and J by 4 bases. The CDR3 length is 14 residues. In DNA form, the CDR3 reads TGCAGCGGGGGGGGGACTAGCGGTTACAATGAGCAGTTCTTC. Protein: CSGGGTSGYNEQFF.

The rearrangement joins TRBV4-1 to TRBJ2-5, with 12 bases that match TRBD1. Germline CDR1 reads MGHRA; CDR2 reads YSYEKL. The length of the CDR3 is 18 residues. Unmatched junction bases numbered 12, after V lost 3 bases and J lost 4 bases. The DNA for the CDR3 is TGCGCCAGCAGCCAGGGGTCCGCGGGACAGGGGGCCGGAGAGACCCAGTACTTC. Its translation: CASSQGSAGQGAGETQYF.

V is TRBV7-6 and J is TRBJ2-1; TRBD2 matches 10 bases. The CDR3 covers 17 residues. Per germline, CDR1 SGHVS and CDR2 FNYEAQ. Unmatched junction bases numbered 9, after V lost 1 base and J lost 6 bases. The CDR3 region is CASSLGRSSGRSNEQFF. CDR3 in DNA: TGTGCCAGCAGCTTAGGAAGGTCTAGCGGGAGATCCAATGAGCAGTTCTTC.

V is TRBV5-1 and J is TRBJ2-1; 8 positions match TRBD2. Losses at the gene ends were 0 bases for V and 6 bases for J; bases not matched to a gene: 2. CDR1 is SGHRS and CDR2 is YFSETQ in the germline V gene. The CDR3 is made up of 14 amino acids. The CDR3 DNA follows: TGCGCCAGCAGCTTGGGACTAGCGAGCAATGAGCAGTTCTTC. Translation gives CASSLGLASNEQFF.

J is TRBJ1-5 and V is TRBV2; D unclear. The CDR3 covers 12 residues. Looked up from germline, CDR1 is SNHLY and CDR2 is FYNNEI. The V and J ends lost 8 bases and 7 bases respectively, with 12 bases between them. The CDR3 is CASGDGVQPQHF. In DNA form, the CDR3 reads TGTGCCAGCGGAGACGGGGTGCAGCCCCAGCATTTT.

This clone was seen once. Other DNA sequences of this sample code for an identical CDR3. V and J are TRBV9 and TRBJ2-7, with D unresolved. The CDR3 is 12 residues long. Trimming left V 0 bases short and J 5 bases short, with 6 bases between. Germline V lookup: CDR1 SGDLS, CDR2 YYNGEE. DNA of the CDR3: TGTGCCAGCAGCGTAGATCGTGACGAGCAGTACTTC. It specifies CASSVDRDEQYF.

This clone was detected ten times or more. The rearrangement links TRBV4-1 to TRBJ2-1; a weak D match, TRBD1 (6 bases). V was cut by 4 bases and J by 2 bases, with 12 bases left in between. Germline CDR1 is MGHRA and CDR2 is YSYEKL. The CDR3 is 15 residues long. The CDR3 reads CASSPSGDPYNEQFF. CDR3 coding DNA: TGCGCCAGCAGCCCCTCAGGGGATCCCTACAATGAGCAGTTCTTC.

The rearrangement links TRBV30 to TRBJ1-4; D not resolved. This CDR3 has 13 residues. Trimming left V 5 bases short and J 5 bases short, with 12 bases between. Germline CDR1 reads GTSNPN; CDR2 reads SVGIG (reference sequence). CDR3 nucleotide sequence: TGTGCCTGGGCGAGGGATTCCAATGAAAAACTGTTTTTT. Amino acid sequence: CAWARDSNEKLFF.

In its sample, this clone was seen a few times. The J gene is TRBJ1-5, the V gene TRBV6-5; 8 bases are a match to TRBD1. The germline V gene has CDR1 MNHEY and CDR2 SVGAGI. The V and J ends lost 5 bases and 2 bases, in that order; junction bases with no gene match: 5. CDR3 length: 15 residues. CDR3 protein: CASSPRGRGNQPQHF. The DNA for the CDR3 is TGTGCCAGCAGTCCCAGGGGGCGAGGCAATCAGCCCCAGCATTTT.

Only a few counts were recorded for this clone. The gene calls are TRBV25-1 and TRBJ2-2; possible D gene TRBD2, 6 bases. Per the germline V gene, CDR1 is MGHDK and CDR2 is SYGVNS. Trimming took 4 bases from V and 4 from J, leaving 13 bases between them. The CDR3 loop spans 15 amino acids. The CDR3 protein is CASSGWGVVTGELFF. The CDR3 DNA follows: TGTGCCAGCAGTGGTTGGGGGGTGGTCACCGGGGAGCTGTTTTTT.